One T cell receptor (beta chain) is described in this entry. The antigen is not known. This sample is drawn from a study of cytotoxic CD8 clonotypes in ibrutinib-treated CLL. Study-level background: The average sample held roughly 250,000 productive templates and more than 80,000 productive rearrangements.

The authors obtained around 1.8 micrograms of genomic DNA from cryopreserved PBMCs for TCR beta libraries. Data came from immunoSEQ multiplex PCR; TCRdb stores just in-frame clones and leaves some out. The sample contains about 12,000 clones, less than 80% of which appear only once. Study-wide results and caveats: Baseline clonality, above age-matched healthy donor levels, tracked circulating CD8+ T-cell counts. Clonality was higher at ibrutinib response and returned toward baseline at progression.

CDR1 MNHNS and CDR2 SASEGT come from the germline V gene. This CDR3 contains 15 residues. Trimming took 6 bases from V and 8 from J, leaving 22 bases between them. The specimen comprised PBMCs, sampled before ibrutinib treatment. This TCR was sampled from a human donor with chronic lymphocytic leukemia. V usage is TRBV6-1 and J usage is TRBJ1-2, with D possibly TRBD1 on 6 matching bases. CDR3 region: CASRATGNRAVGYTF. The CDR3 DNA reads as TGTGCCAGCAGAGCTACAGGGAATCGGGCCGTCGGCTACACCTTC.